This TCR beta chain was recorded in a study of cytomegalovirus exposure and HLA in healthy donors. In the PCR, 60 Vbeta and 13 Jbeta primers were used. Generated by immunoSEQ multiplex PCR, the TCRdb table keeps only in-frame clones and is missing some. The profile shows roughly 100,000 clones, around 67% of them singletons. Germline V CDR1 and CDR2: MNHEY, SMNVEV (reference sequence). The CDR3 is 12 residues long. V dropped 6 bases and J dropped 4 bases, with 9 bases sitting between them. The clonotype comes from a woman aged 45-60 years in good health and CMV-seronegative. The rearrangement links TRBV27 to TRBJ2-5, with D possibly matching TRBD1 (6 bases). The source material was PBMCs. CDR3 sequence: CASRTTGETQYF. The CDR3 DNA sequence: TGTGCCAGCAGGACGACAGGAGAGACCCAGTACTTC.